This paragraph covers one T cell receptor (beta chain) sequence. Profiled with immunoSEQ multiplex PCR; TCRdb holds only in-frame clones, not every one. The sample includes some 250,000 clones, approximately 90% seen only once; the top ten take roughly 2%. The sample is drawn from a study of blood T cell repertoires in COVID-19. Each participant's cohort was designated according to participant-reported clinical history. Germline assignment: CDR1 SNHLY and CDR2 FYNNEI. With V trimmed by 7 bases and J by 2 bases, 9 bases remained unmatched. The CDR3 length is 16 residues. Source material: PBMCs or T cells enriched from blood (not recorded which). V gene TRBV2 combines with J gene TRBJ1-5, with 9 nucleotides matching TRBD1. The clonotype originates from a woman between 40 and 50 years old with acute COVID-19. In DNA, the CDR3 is TGTGCCAGCAATGGGGAACAGGGGGCGGGCAATCAGCCCCAGCATTTT. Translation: CASNGEQGAGNQPQHF. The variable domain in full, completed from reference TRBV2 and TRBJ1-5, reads EPEVTQTPSHQVTQMGQEVILRCVPISNHLYFYWYRQILGQKVEFLVSFYNNEISEKSEIFDDQFSVERPDGSNFTLKIRSTKLEDSAMYFCASNGEQGAGNQPQHFGDGTRLSIL.